The next 15 T cell receptor beta chains were all read from a single sample in a study of OX40 agonist ivuxolimab in advanced cancers. Clones were read by immunoSEQ multiplex PCR, and TCRdb kept only the in-frame ones, dropping some. The table lists roughly 67,000 clones, around 79% of them singletons. The sequenced sample was CD4+ or CD8+ T cells sorted from blood, obtained in a trial of the OX40 agonist ivuxolimab. Receptor source: an adult with an advanced solid tumor such as melanoma, head and neck, liver or kidney cancer.

The chain uses TRBV7-9 and TRBJ2-7; 8 nucleotides agree with TRBD1. V dropped 2 bases and J dropped 4; count of bases not matched to a gene: 16. Germline values: CDR1 SEHNR, CDR2 FQNEAQ (reference sequence). This CDR3 has 18 amino acids. CDR3 in DNA: TGTGCCAGCAGCTTAATGACAGGGGCGTTAGCTGCTCAATACGAGCAGTACTTC. This codes for CASSLMTGALAAQYEQYF.

The V and J genes are TRBV7-2 and TRBJ1-2; 8 bases fit TRBD1. The germline gives CDR1 SGHTA, CDR2 FQGNSA. CDR3 size: 13 residues. With 2 bases clipped from V and 7 bases from J, the junction kept 3 bases outside the gene matches. The CDR3 loop is CASSLRQGAGYTF. In DNA form, the CDR3 reads TGTGCCAGCAGCTTAAGGCAGGGGGCTGGCTACACCTTC.

CDR3 nucleotide sequence: TGTGCCAGCAGTCCCGAGATCTCTGGAAACACCATATATTTT. It codes for CASSPEISGNTIYF. The V and J genes are TRBV28 and TRBJ1-3; no definite D call. V lost 5 bases, J lost 0 bases, and 8 bases lay in between. Germline V gene lookup returns CDR1 MDHEN and CDR2 SYDVKM. This CDR3 region has 14 residues. The full variable domain, rest sourced from reference TRBV28 and TRBJ1-3, is DVKVTQSSRYLVKRTGEKVFLECVQDMDHENMFWYRQDPGLGLRLIYFSYDVKMKEKGDIPEGYSVSREKKERFSLILESASTNQTSMYLCASSPEISGNTIYFGEGSWLTVV.

The V call is TRBV7-3, the J call TRBJ2-3; 8 bases match TRBD1. The CDR3 has 15 amino acids. Germline trimming cut 5 bases from V and 3 bases from J; bases unmatched to any gene: 7. Germline V gene lookup returns CDR1 SGHTA and CDR2 FQGTGA. The CDR3 DNA is TGTGCCAGCAGCCGGACAGGGAGTAGGACAGATACGCAGTATTTT. Its protein is CASSRTGSRTDTQYF. The entire variable domain, with the rest obtained from reference TRBV7-3 and TRBJ2-3, is as follows: GAGVSQTPSNKVTEKGKYVELRCDPISGHTALYWYRQSLGQGPEFLIYFQGTGAADDSGLPNDRFFAVRPEGSVSTLKIQRTERGDSAVYLCASSRTGSRTDTQYFGPGTRLTVL.

The rearrangement uses TRBV6-1 and TRBJ2-4; the D is unclear. CDR3 size: 11 residues. Germline V gene data show CDR1 as MNHNS and CDR2 as SASEGT. The germline V and J ends were trimmed by 10 bases and 7 bases, with 11 bases remaining between them. The CDR3 loop reads CAIDITNIQYF. The DNA of the CDR3 is TGTGCCATAGATATTACGAACATTCAGTACTTC.

The chain is built from TRBV18 and TRBJ1-6, with D possibly being TRBD1 (5 bases). Trimming took 2 bases from V and 9 from J, leaving 17 bases between them. Looked up from germline, CDR1 is KGHSH and CDR2 is LQKENI. The CDR3 consists of 16 residues. The CDR3, as DNA: TGTGCCAGCTCACCAGCGGGGGGAGGGGTGAGTTCACCCCTCCACTTT. Translation: CASSPAGGGVSSPLHF.

This sequence joins TRBV5-1 and TRBJ1-1; D not certain. V was shortened by 0 bases and J by 0 bases, with 12 bases between the two germline ends. This CDR3 comprises 16 residues. Germline V gene data show CDR1 as SGHRS and CDR2 as YFSETQ. CDR3 loop: CASSLGWTALNTEAFF. In DNA form, the CDR3 reads TGCGCCAGCAGCTTGGGATGGACGGCCCTGAACACTGAAGCTTTCTTT.

This chain links TRBV7-9 with TRBJ1-4; D is unclear. Per the germline V gene, CDR1 is SEHNR and CDR2 is FQNEAQ (reference sequence). V was cut by 3 bases and J by 8 bases, with 4 bases left in between. This CDR3 comprises 11 residues. In DNA form, the CDR3 reads TGTGCCAGCAGCTTCTCCGAAAAACTGTTTTTT. Protein sequence: CASSFSEKLFF. Full variable domain (outside the CDR3, taken from reference TRBV7-9 and TRBJ1-4): DTGVSQNPRHKITKRGQNVTFRCDPISEHNRLYWYRQTLGQGPEFLTYFQNEAQLEKSRLLSDRFSAERPKGSFSTLEIQRTEQGDSAMYLCASSFSEKLFFGSGTQLSVL.

The V gene is TRBV11-2, the J gene TRBJ1-4; D uncertain. CDR3 length: 13 amino acids. V lost 6 bases and J 8 bases, leaving 13 bases between the germline ends. Per the germline V gene, CDR1 is SGHAT and CDR2 is FQNNGV. The CDR3 region is CASRLLPREKLFF. CDR3 sequence (DNA): TGTGCCAGCAGACTCCTCCCACGGGAAAAACTGTTTTTT.

The chain carries TRBV7-2 and TRBJ2-1; either TRBD1 or TRBD2 may fit D (5 bases each). The CDR3 consists of 15 residues. Germline assignment: CDR1 SGHTA and CDR2 FQGNSA. Trimming removed 3 bases from V and 9 bases from J, with 18 bases in between. The CDR3 loop reads CASSLGVGLFTEQFF. CDR3 nucleotides: TGTGCCAGCAGCTTGGGGGTGGGGCTTTTCACTGAGCAGTTCTTC.

The rearrangement uses TRBV7-4 and TRBJ1-5, with D maybe TRBD1 (5 bases). CDR3 length equals 17 residues. The V gene lost 5 bases and the J gene lost 5 bases, with 22 bases spanning the gap. The germline gives CDR1 SGHVT, CDR2 SQSDAQ. CDR3 amino acids: CASSPYRDPHYYQPQHF. CDR3 nucleotide sequence: TGTGCCAGCAGCCCATACCGGGACCCCCATTATTATCAGCCCCAGCATTTT.

This chain connects TRBV7-9 to TRBJ1-4; TRBD1 might be the D (5 bases). Trimming removed 7 bases at V and 7 bases at J, with 16 bases between. Germline values: CDR1 SEHNR, CDR2 FQNEAQ (reference sequence). The length of the CDR3 is 14 residues. The CDR3 DNA sequence: TGTGCCAGCACCTTTGGGGCTCCTGCTGAAAAACTGTTTTTT. Amino acid sequence: CASTFGAPAEKLFF.

The CDR3 protein is CASTATGTEAFF. DNA of the CDR3: TGTGCCAGCACCGCAACGGGAACTGAAGCTTTCTTT. This chain joins TRBV7-2 and TRBJ1-1; D is unclear. V lost 7 bases and J lost 5, with 11 bases in between. CDR1 SGHTA and CDR2 FQGNSA come from the germline V gene. The CDR3 extends over 12 amino acids.

On this clone: A junction end diverges from the germline sequence, so it may reflect a read error. V gene TRBV19 combines with J gene TRBJ2-3; 8 bases map to TRBD1. This CDR3 is built from 14 residues. The V gene's germline CDR1 is LNHDA and CDR2 SQIVND (reference sequence). The CDR3 sequence is CASTTGVSTATQYF. The CDR3 region has the DNA TGTGCCAGCACGACAGGGGTGAGCACAGCTACGCAGTATTTT.

The gene calls are TRBV19 and TRBJ1-5, with D possibly matching TRBD1 (5 bases). This CDR3 has 16 residues. Germline V gene lookup returns CDR1 LNHDA and CDR2 SQIVND (reference sequence). V lost 4 bases, J lost 0 bases, and 13 bases lay in between. The CDR3 protein is CASSTRQSISNQPQHF. CDR3 nucleotides: TGTGCCAGTAGTACGCGACAGTCTATTAGCAATCAGCCCCAGCATTTT.